This TCR beta chain was documented in a study of T cell changes during pregnancy in multiple sclerosis. The CDR3 is 15 amino acids. Germline CDR1 and CDR2: MDHEN and SYDVKM. Losses at the gene ends were 4 bases for V and 4 bases for J; bases not matched to a gene: 7. This clone appeared a single time. The table came from immunoSEQ multiplex PCR; TCRdb's copy has only in-frame clones and leaves some out. The sample includes around 12,000 clones, approximately 88% of them seen just once. This chain links TRBV28 with TRBJ2-5, with TRBD1 identical over 9 bases. The sequences come from CD8+ T cells from peripheral blood mononuclear cells, collected in the second trimester of pregnancy. This sequence was found in a female donor in good health, enrolled as a control in a pregnancy study. The CDR3 here is CASSYRDRVGETQYF. Here the CDR3 DNA reads TGTGCCAGCAGTTACCGGGACAGGGTAGGAGAGACCCAGTACTTC.